This TCR beta chain was identified during a study of human T cells and chemical hapten exposure. The table lists this clonotype with a few counts. Time point meaning: patch test 1, 2 weeks after DPC sensitization. The treatment denotes: therapeutic diphenylcyclopropenone sensitization with weekly scalp DPC. This CDR3 has 16 amino acids. J was trimmed by 4 bases and V by 2 bases; bases with no gene match: 7. Via MiXCR, TCRdb re-called the RACE reads, giving one row per CDR3 protein. The profile shows about 80,000 distinct CDR3 sequences, approximately 10% of them singletons. The sequences come from whole blood, collected in connection with sensitization to the hapten diphenylcyclopropenone (DPC). The TCR comes from a woman between 50 and 59 years old with alopecia areata. Some clones in this sample may be carry-over from other donors' samples. This chain uses TRBV12-3 or TRBV12-4 with TRBJ2-2; TRBD2 agrees at 7 bases. This CDR3 is CASSLTAGARTGELFF. In nucleotides, the CDR3 is TGTGCCAGCAGTTTAACTGCGGGAGCTCGCACCGGGGAGCTGTTTTTT.